These 28 T cell receptor beta chains share one sample of origin, sequenced in a study of blood T cell repertoires in COVID-19. Data came from immunoSEQ multiplex PCR; TCRdb stores just in-frame clones and leaves some out. The sample records 20,000 to 25,000 clones, about 88% being singletons. The specimen sequenced was peripheral blood. The receptor set was obtained from a human donor with active COVID-19. The donor label of this sample is uncertain.

The chain links TRBV3-1 (or the pseudogene TRBV3-2) to TRBJ1-2, with 8 nucleotides matching TRBD1. Trimming cost V 1 base and J 7 bases; bases outside gene matches: 8. The germline V gene encodes CDR1 LGHDT and CDR2 YNNKEL (reference sequence). The CDR3 extends over 15 amino acids. This chain's CDR3 is CASSQGVDREGGYTF. CDR3 bases: TGTGCCAGCAGCCAAGGGGTGGACAGGGAGGGTGGCTACACCTTC.

This rearrangement joins TRBV24-1 to TRBJ2-3, with D possibly matching TRBD1 (5 bases). The V gene's germline CDR1 is KGHDR and CDR2 SFDVKD. Trimming cost V 4 bases and J 4 bases, with 8 bases left between them. The CDR3 sequence is 13 residues long. The CDR3 DNA is TGTGCCACCAGTGAGGGGCGAGCAGATACGCAGTATTTT. Its translation is CATSEGRADTQYF.

CDR3 bases: TGCGCCAGCAGCTTGTTCCAGGGGCCGGGGACAGATACGCAGTATTTT. It codes for CASSLFQGPGTDTQYF. The chain has TRBV5-1 and TRBJ2-3, with D tentatively TRBD1 (6 bases). Trimming took 1 base from V and 3 from J, leaving 15 bases between them. There are 16 residues in the CDR3. Looked up from germline, CDR1 is SGHRS and CDR2 is YFSETQ.

The genes are TRBV9 and TRBJ2-3; 7 bases fit TRBD1. V shed 5 bases, J shed 8 bases, and the junction held 8 bases outside the gene matches. This CDR3 region has 13 residues. Germline CDR1 SGDLS, CDR2 YYNGEE. CDR3: CASSRGDSLTQYF. In DNA form, the CDR3 reads TGTGCCAGCAGTCGAGGGGACAGTCTTACGCAGTATTTT. Together with reference TRBV9 and TRBJ2-3, the CDR3 gives the full variable domain: DSGVTQTPKHLITATGQRVTLRCSPRSGDLSVYWYQQSLDQGLQFLIQYYNGEERAKGNILERFSAQQFPDLHSELNLSSLELGDSALYFCASSRGDSLTQYFGPGTRLTVL.

The chain carries TRBV7-2 and TRBJ2-7; D gene ambiguous. The germline gives CDR1 SGHTA, CDR2 FQGNSA. The V gene lost 4 bases and the J gene lost 6 bases, with 10 bases spanning the gap. CDR3 length: 12 amino acids. CDR3 nucleotide sequence: TGTGCCAGCAGCTACCCTAGGTTCGAGCAGTACTTC. Translating it yields CASSYPRFEQYF.

This chain joins TRBV10-2 and TRBJ2-7, with 9 positions matching TRBD2. The CDR3 loop spans 13 amino acids. After removal of 4 bases from V and 7 bases from J, the junction contained 5 bases not matched to a gene. Germline values: CDR1 WSHSY, CDR2 SAAADI. The CDR3 reads CASSGGGAREQYF. CDR3 sequence (DNA): TGCGCCAGCAGTGGCGGGGGGGCTCGGGAGCAGTACTTC.

This chain joins TRBV5-1 and TRBJ2-2; 8 bases are a match to TRBD1. Per germline, CDR1 SGHRS and CDR2 YFSETQ. This CDR3 spans 14 amino acids. The J segment lost 6 bases and the V segment lost 3 bases, leaving 4 bases of the junction unmatched. The CDR3 DNA sequence: TGCGCCAGCAGCTGGGGACAGGTTTCCGGGGAGCTGTTTTTT. Translated, it gives CASSWGQVSGELFF. Based on the CDR3 plus reference TRBV5-1 and TRBJ2-2, the full variable domain is KAGVTQTPRYLIKTRGQQVTLSCSPISGHRSVSWYQQTPGQGLQFLFEYFSETQRNKGNFPGRFSGRQFSNSRSEMNVSTLELGDSALYLCASSWGQVSGELFFGEGSRLTVL.

V gene TRBV12-3 or TRBV12-4 combines with J gene TRBJ1-6; no clear D. CDR3 length: 11 amino acids. V lost 3 bases, J lost 12 bases, and 6 bases lay in between. DNA for the CDR3: TGTGCCAGCAGTTTTGGAGGACCCCTCCACTTT. Translation: CASSFGGPLHF.

The genes are TRBV6-2 or TRBV6-3 and TRBJ1-5; maybe TRBD1 (6 bases). The germline V gene has CDR1 MNHEY and CDR2 SVGEGT. CDR3 size: 15 residues. V lost 2 bases and J lost 11, with 19 bases in between. The CDR3 nucleotides read TGTGCCAGCAGTTACACTGGACAGCCTTCTGAGTCCCAGCATTTT. Amino acid sequence: CASSYTGQPSESQHF.

The chain couples TRBV19 to TRBJ1-1, with a weak D call TRBD1 (5 bases). This CDR3 spans 14 amino acids. V was trimmed by 2 bases and J by 1 base, leaving 8 bases between them. Germline V gives CDR1 LNHDA, CDR2 SQIVND (reference sequence). CDR3 region: CASSIWGENTEAFF. In DNA form, the CDR3 reads TGTGCCAGTAGTATATGGGGGGAGAACACTGAAGCTTTCTTT.

This clone has just one count. The rearrangement links TRBV5-1 to TRBJ1-1; D might be TRBD1 (6 bases). CDR1 is SGHRS, CDR2 YFSETQ, per germline. The CDR3 covers 15 residues. Trimming shortened V by 0 bases and J by 4 bases, and 13 bases separated the two germline ends. Here the CDR3 DNA reads TGCGCCAGCAGCTTGGGGCAGGGGCAAGGCACTGAAGCTTTCTTT. Its protein product is CASSLGQGQGTEAFF.

The chain links TRBV6-6 to TRBJ1-3; D remains ambiguous. V was pared by 2 bases and J by 0 bases, with 11 bases between. Per germline, CDR1 MNHNY and CDR2 SVGAGI (reference sequence). The CDR3 totals 16 residues. CDR3 DNA sequence: TGTGCCAGCAGTTACGGGTCTGGCGGCTCTGGAAACACCATATATTTT. Protein: CASSYGSGGSGNTIYF.

The genes are TRBV21-1 and TRBJ2-7; the table calls TRBD1, which could not be checked here. TRBV21-1 is listed as a pseudogene. This CDR3 spans 13 amino acids. This CDR3 is CARPGTGAGEQYF. As DNA, the CDR3 is TGTGCCAGGCCCGGGACAGGGGCCGGCGAGCAGTACTTC.

The rearrangement joins TRBV6-1 to TRBJ2-7; 13 bases fit TRBD2. Germline loops: CDR1 MNHNS, CDR2 SASEGT. This CDR3 comprises 21 residues. V was pared by 2 bases and J by 0 bases, with 16 bases of the junction left unmatched. The CDR3 is CASSEPGLAGQTRRSSYEQYF. DNA for the CDR3: TGTGCCAGCAGTGAACCGGGACTAGCGGGACAGACGCGTAGGAGCTCCTACGAGCAGTACTTC.

The chain is built from TRBV5-5 and TRBJ2-3, with a possible D match to TRBD1 (5 bases). With 0 bases removed from V and 1 base from J, the gap between germline ends came to 9 bases. The CDR3 consists of 15 residues. The germline gives CDR1 SGHKS, CDR2 YYEKEE (reference sequence). CDR3 protein: CASSLGGSGTDTQYF. The CDR3 DNA reads as TGTGCCAGCAGCTTGGGGGGCAGTGGCACAGATACGCAGTATTTT.

The chain carries TRBV5-4 and TRBJ2-3; a weak D match, TRBD2 (5 bases). The CDR3 has 15 residues. V lost 4 bases, J lost 0 bases, and 12 bases lay in between. Germline CDR1 and CDR2: SGHNT and YYREEE (reference sequence). The CDR3: CASSHDPGSTDTQYF. The CDR3 DNA sequence: TGTGCCAGCAGCCATGACCCGGGGAGCACAGATACGCAGTATTTT. Full variable domain (remainder filled in from reference TRBV5-4 and TRBJ2-3): ETGVTQSPTHLIKTRGQQVTLRCSSQSGHNTVSWYQQALGQGPQFIFQYYREEENGRGNFPPRFSGLQFPNYSSELNVNALELDDSALYLCASSHDPGSTDTQYFGPGTRLTVL.

The chain carries TRBV5-5 and TRBJ2-3; D perhaps matches TRBD2 (6 bases). V lost 7 bases, J lost 2 bases, and 20 bases lay in between. CDR1 and CDR2 (germline): SGHKS, YYEKEE (reference sequence). The length of the CDR3 is 16 residues. CDR3 DNA: TGTGCCAGCCACCGTTCGGGGGAACTTCACACAGATACGCAGTATTTT. The encoded protein is CASHRSGELHTDTQYF.

V is TRBV7-2 and J is TRBJ2-7; 8 nucleotides line up with TRBD1. V gave up 5 bases and J gave up 5 bases; unmatched junction bases: 8. Looked up from germline, CDR1 is SGHTA and CDR2 is FQGNSA. This CDR3 is built from 14 residues. The CDR3: CASSQLRGLHEQYF. The CDR3, as DNA: TGTGCCAGCAGCCAACTCAGGGGGCTCCACGAGCAGTACTTC. Full variable domain (missing parts from reference TRBV7-2 and TRBJ2-7): GAGVSQSPSNKVTEKGKDVELRCDPISGHTALYWYRQSLGQGLEFLIYFQGNSAPDKSGLPSDRFSAERTGGSVSTLTIQRTQQEDSAVYLCASSQLRGLHEQYFGPGTRLTVT.

The CDR3 nucleotides read TGTGCCAGCAGTCTACAGGGAAATAACAAAAACATTCAGTACTTC. Protein sequence: CASSLQGNNKNIQYF. V and J are TRBV7-9 and TRBJ2-4, with D maybe TRBD1 (6 bases). Trimming shortened V by 6 bases and J by 3 bases, and 15 bases separated the two germline ends. The CDR3 has 15 residues. CDR1 is SEHNR, CDR2 FQNEAQ, per germline (reference sequence).

The V gene is TRBV5-6, the J gene TRBJ2-2; 8 positions match TRBD1. Germline CDR1 SGHDT, CDR2 YYEEEE. CDR3 length: 15 amino acids. Trimming cost V 2 bases and J 5 bases; bases outside gene matches: 5. This chain's CDR3 is CASSFEDRETGELFF. DNA of the CDR3: TGTGCCAGCAGCTTCGAGGACAGGGAAACCGGGGAGCTGTTTTTT.

The chain carries TRBV4-2 and TRBJ2-7, with 11 bases aligning to TRBD2. The V and J ends lost 4 bases and 1 base, in that order; junction bases with no gene match: 3. The CDR3 covers 15 residues. From germline, CDR1 is LGHNA and CDR2 YNFKEQ. CDR3 in amino acids: CASSPGLAESYEQYF. The CDR3 DNA is TGTGCCAGCAGCCCGGGACTAGCGGAGTCCTACGAGCAGTACTTC.

This clone was detected once. This chain uses TRBV3-1 (or the pseudogene TRBV3-2) with TRBJ2-7; 9 nucleotides line up with TRBD1. The CDR3 runs to 15 residues. Trimming cost V 4 bases and J 3 bases; bases outside gene matches: 7. Germline lookup yields CDR1 LGHDT and CDR2 YNNKEL (reference sequence). CDR3 in amino acids: CASSLGQGTHYEQYF. In DNA form, the CDR3 reads TGTGCCAGCAGCCTAGGACAGGGGACCCACTACGAGCAGTACTTC.

V usage is TRBV7-2 and J usage is TRBJ2-7, with a possible D match to TRBD1 (5 bases). The V gene lost 4 bases and the J gene lost 0 bases, with 7 bases spanning the gap. CDR1 is SGHTA and CDR2 is FQGNSA in the germline V gene. This CDR3 comprises 13 residues. The CDR3 DNA reads TGTGCCAGCAGCTCCGGACACTCCTACGAGCAGTACTTC. Protein product: CASSSGHSYEQYF.

The V gene is TRBV19, the J gene TRBJ2-5; the match to TRBD2 covers 8 bases. The CDR3 has 17 amino acids. Germline values: CDR1 LNHDA, CDR2 SQIVND (reference sequence). The V gene end was trimmed by 1 base and the J gene end by 3 bases; junction bases not matched to a gene: 10. CDR3 sequence reads: CASSIGTILAAKETQYF. The CDR3 DNA reads as TGTGCCAGTAGTATAGGGACAATACTAGCGGCAAAAGAGACCCAGTACTTC. Drawing the rest from reference TRBV19 and TRBJ2-5, the complete variable domain is DGGITQSPKYLFRKEGQNVTLSCEQNLNHDAMYWYRQDPGQGLRLIYYSQIVNDFQKGDIAEGYSVSREKKESFPLTVTSAQKNPTAFYLCASSIGTILAAKETQYFGPGTRLLVL.

The chain links TRBV7-2 to TRBJ2-3, with 9 positions matching TRBD2. In germline, CDR1 is SGHTA, CDR2 FQGNSA. The CDR3 consists of 15 residues. Trimming at V came to 1 base and at J to 5 bases, leaving 4 bases not matched to a gene. CDR3 coding DNA: TGTGCCAGCAGCTTAGGCGGGAGGGTCGGAGATACGCAGTATTTT. Its protein product is CASSLGGRVGDTQYF.

V and J are TRBV20-1 and TRBJ1-3, with D unresolved. Trimming shortened V by 3 bases and J by 0 bases, and 6 bases separated the two germline ends. CDR1 is DFQATT and CDR2 is SNEGSKA in the germline V gene (reference sequence). The CDR3 totals 13 residues. The CDR3: CSASLDSGNTIYF. CDR3 bases: TGCAGTGCTAGTTTAGACTCTGGAAACACCATATATTTT.

The rearrangement links TRBV5-5 to TRBJ1-1; TRBD1 matches at 7 bases. Germline V CDR1 and CDR2: SGHKS, YYEKEE (reference sequence). Trimming cost V 2 bases and J 1 base; bases outside gene matches: 5. CDR3 length: 15 amino acids. CDR3 sequence reads: CASSFGAGGNTEAFF. The CDR3 nucleotides read TGTGCCAGCAGCTTCGGTGCAGGGGGGAACACTGAAGCTTTCTTT.

This clone was counted a few times. The chain joins TRBV6-5 to TRBJ1-3, with a possible D match to TRBD1 (5 bases). Germline CDR1 MNHEY, CDR2 SVGAGI. The CDR3 contains 14 residues. V was shortened by 5 bases and J by 0 bases, with 8 bases between the two germline ends. The CDR3 loop is CASSRGISGNTIYF. The CDR3 DNA sequence: TGTGCCAGCAGTCGGGGGATCTCTGGAAACACCATATATTTT.